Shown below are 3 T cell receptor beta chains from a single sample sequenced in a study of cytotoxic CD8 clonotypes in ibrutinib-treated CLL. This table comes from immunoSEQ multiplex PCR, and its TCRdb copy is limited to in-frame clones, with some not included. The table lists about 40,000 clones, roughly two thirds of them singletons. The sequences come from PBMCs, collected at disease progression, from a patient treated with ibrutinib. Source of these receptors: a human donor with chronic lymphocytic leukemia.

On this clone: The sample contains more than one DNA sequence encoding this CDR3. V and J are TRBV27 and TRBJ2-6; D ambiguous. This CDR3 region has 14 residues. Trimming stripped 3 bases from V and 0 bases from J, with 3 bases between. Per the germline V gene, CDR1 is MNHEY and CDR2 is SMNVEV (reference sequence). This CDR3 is CASSFYSGANVLTF. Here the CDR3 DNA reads TGTGCCAGCAGTTTCTACTCTGGGGCCAACGTCCTGACTTTC.

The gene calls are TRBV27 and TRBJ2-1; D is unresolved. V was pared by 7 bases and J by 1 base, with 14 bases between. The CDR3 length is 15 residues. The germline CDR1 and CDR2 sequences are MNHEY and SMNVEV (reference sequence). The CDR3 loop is CASTVGDGSYNEQFF. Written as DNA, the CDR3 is TGTGCCAGCACGGTGGGTGACGGTTCCTACAATGAGCAGTTCTTC.

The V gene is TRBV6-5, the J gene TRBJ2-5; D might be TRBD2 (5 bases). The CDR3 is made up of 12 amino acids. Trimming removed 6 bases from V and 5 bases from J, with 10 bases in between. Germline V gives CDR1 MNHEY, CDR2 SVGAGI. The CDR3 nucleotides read TGTGCCAGCAGCCGGGGATCGGAGACCCAGTACTTC. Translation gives CASSRGSETQYF.